The 17 T cell receptor beta chains reported below all come from one sample, sequenced in a study of blood T cell repertoires in COVID-19 (dated by TCRdb to 2020 to 2022). Libraries came from the immunoSEQ multiplex PCR assay. The table was pulled from immuneACCESS by TCRdb, which kept in-frame rearrangements only. Such tables lose some clones; where checked, under half of the loss comes from unresolved V genes, and the rest has no known cause. Within this sample are tens of thousands of clones, with around 80% of them counted one time only. Together, the top ten hold about 25% of the sample. The sample comprised peripheral blood. Receptor source: a man in his 60s with active or convalescent COVID-19.

V is TRBV4-1 and J is TRBJ2-1; 10 bases agree with TRBD2. Trimming took 0 bases from V and 4 from J; bases not matched to a gene: 3. The CDR3 is made up of 16 amino acids. Germline V gene data show CDR1 as MGHRA and CDR2 as YSYEKL. DNA of the CDR3: TGCGCCAGCAGCCAAGATTTTAGCGGGGGGTACAATGAGCAGTTCTTC. It specifies CASSQDFSGGYNEQFF.

The chain combines TRBV6-5 with TRBJ1-2; D possibly corresponds to TRBD1 (6 bases). CDR3 length: 14 residues. Trimming removed 8 bases at V and 2 bases at J, with 15 bases between. Per germline, CDR1 MNHEY and CDR2 SVGAGI. The chain's CDR3 is CASRRTGTNYGYTF. The CDR3 DNA sequence: TGTGCCAGCCGTCGAACCGGGACAAACTATGGCTACACCTTC.

The chain joins TRBV4-3 to TRBJ2-7, with D tentatively TRBD1 (7 bases). Looked up from germline, CDR1 is LGHNA and CDR2 is YSLEER. The length of the CDR3 is 11 residues. Trimming shortened V by 8 bases and J by 11 bases, and 16 bases separated the two germline ends. In DNA form, the CDR3 reads TGCGCCAGCGGCGGGACAGACGGTAAGTACTTC. It encodes CASGGTDGKYF.

The chain carries TRBV19 and TRBJ2-7; 10 nucleotides line up with TRBD1. The germline V gene has CDR1 LNHDA and CDR2 SQIVND (reference sequence). This CDR3 is 14 amino acids long. Trimming took 9 bases from V and 0 from J; bases not matched to a gene: 5. The CDR3: CARTGTGVSYEQYF. The CDR3 region has the DNA TGTGCCAGGACCGGGACAGGGGTCTCCTACGAGCAGTACTTC.

The count of this clone is one. The chain recombines TRBV29-1 with TRBJ2-1; the D is unclear. Trimming cost V 4 bases and J 13 bases, with 11 bases left between them. Germline V gives CDR1 SQVTM, CDR2 ANQGSEA. CDR3 length: 10 residues. The CDR3 nucleotides are TGCAGCGTTGTGTTGAACTTACAGTTCTTC. It encodes CSVVLNLQFF.

In this sample, this clone turned up once. The chain carries TRBV7-9 and TRBJ2-7, with D tentatively TRBD1 (5 bases). CDR1 and CDR2 (germline): SEHNR, FQNEAQ (reference sequence). This CDR3 spans 14 amino acids. Trimming cost V 0 bases and J 4 bases, with 10 bases left between them. In nucleotides, the CDR3 is TGTGCCAGCAGCTTAGCTGGGGCAGAATACGAGCAGTACTTC. It yields the protein CASSLAGAEYEQYF.

This chain uses TRBV28 with TRBJ1-4; 9 bases agree with TRBD1. In germline, CDR1 is MDHEN, CDR2 SYDVKM. After removal of 11 bases from V and 15 bases from J, the junction contained 16 bases not matched to a gene. This CDR3 is 13 amino acids long. DNA for the CDR3: TGTGCCTCTAACTCACCGGGGACAGGGATTTTGTTTTTT. Protein: CASNSPGTGILFF. The full variable domain, in which reference TRBV28 and TRBJ1-4 provide the parts outside the CDR3, is DVKVTQSSRYLVKRTGEKVFLECVQDMDHENMFWYRQDPGLGLRLIYFSYDVKMKEKGDIPEGYSVSREKKERFSLILESASTNQTSMYLCASNSPGTGILFFGSGTQLSVL.

This clone was seen just once. The CDR3 loop reads CASSLGVAGAYEQYF. The CDR3, as DNA: TGCGCCAGCAGTCTTGGGGTAGCGGGAGCCTACGAGCAGTACTTC. The J gene is TRBJ2-7, the V gene TRBV5-1, with 9 positions matching TRBD2. The CDR3 extends over 15 amino acids. V trimming: 5 bases; J trimming: 2 bases; junction bases outside the gene matches: 8. The germline gives CDR1 SGHRS, CDR2 YFSETQ.

This clone has only a few counts. The chain recombines TRBV19 with TRBJ1-1; tentative D call: TRBD1 (6 bases). Germline V CDR1 and CDR2: LNHDA, SQIVND (reference sequence). This CDR3 region has 17 residues. V shed 4 bases and J shed 3 bases, with 21 bases lying between them. CDR3: CASSRRRGGGLDTEAFF. The CDR3 DNA is TGTGCCAGTAGTAGGAGGAGGGGGGGAGGTTTGGACACTGAAGCTTTCTTT.

V is TRBV11-3 and J is TRBJ2-2, with D possibly being TRBD2 (5 bases). From germline, CDR1 is SGHNT and CDR2 YENEEA. The CDR3 is 14 residues long. Deletions cut 1 base from V and 6 bases from J, with 9 bases between. This CDR3 is CASSLGWESGELFF. In nucleotides, the CDR3 is TGTGCCAGCAGCTTAGGATGGGAGTCCGGGGAGCTGTTTTTT.

The CDR3 DNA follows: TGCAGCGCGGCGGGGGAACAGGGGAAGTTAACTGAAGCTTTCTTT. It encodes CSAAGEQGKLTEAFF. The chain combines TRBV29-1 with TRBJ1-1; 7 nucleotides align to TRBD1. The CDR3 contains 15 residues. Germline lookup yields CDR1 SQVTM and CDR2 ANQGSEA. V lost 7 bases to trimming and J lost 5 bases; unmatched junction nucleotides: 16.

The rearrangement links TRBV6-5 to TRBJ1-5; D may be TRBD1 (5 bases). The CDR3 contains 13 residues. The germline V gene has CDR1 MNHEY and CDR2 SVGAGI. The V end was cut by 7 bases, the J end by 3 bases, with 10 bases between. CDR3 sequence reads: CASTRQSNQPQHF. In DNA form, the CDR3 reads TGTGCCAGCACCCGACAGTCCAATCAGCCCCAGCATTTT.

The CDR3 DNA reads TGTGCCAGCAGCTTCGGACAGGGGACCAACTACGAGCAGTACTTC. Amino acid sequence: CASSFGQGTNYEQYF. This chain connects TRBV7-8 to TRBJ2-7; 9 bases fit TRBD1. The V and J ends lost 3 bases and 3 bases, in that order; junction bases with no gene match: 6. The germline gives CDR1 SGHVS, CDR2 FQNEAQ. The CDR3 length is 15 residues.

This chain uses TRBV3-1 (or the pseudogene TRBV3-2) with TRBJ1-4, with 8 positions matching TRBD1. Germline lookup yields CDR1 LGHDT and CDR2 YNNKEL (reference sequence). J was trimmed by 8 bases and V by 1 base; bases with no gene match: 3. This CDR3 comprises 14 residues. CDR3 protein: CASSQGQGREKLFF. The CDR3 region has the DNA TGTGCCAGCAGCCAAGGACAGGGGAGGGAAAAACTGTTTTTT.

This clone was seen only a few times. V and J are TRBV14 and TRBJ2-7; TRBD1 aligns across 7 bases. Germline V CDR1 and CDR2: SGHDN, FVKESK. The length of the CDR3 is 11 residues. V lost 5 bases and J lost 6; bases outside the gene matches: 1. CDR3 DNA sequence: TGTGCCAGCAGCTCAGGGGGCGAGCAGTACTTC. It yields the protein CASSSGGEQYF.

The chain uses TRBV19 and TRBJ1-6; 7 bases are a match to TRBD1. The CDR3 length is 13 residues. V dropped 7 bases and J dropped 15; count of bases not matched to a gene: 12. Germline assignment: CDR1 LNHDA and CDR2 SQIVND (reference sequence). CDR3 loop: CASMVPGGGLLHF. CDR3 nucleotide sequence: TGTGCCAGTATGGTACCAGGGGGAGGACTCCTCCACTTT.

This chain uses TRBV18 with TRBJ1-1; TRBD1 might be the D (6 bases). V shed 0 bases and J shed 5 bases, with 16 bases lying between them. Germline loops: CDR1 KGHSH, CDR2 LQKENI. This CDR3 region has 16 residues. The CDR3 DNA reads as TGTGCCAGCTCACCACCGGGGGCTAGTAGGAAAACTGAAGCTTTCTTT. Translation gives CASSPPGASRKTEAFF.